A single sample is the source of the 18 T cell receptor beta chains below, sequenced in a study of blood T cell repertoires in COVID-19. TCRdb's copy holds only in-frame clones and misses some; the assay was immunoSEQ multiplex PCR. The sample includes over 250,000 clones, 80% to 90% of them seen just once. Input material: peripheral blood. The receptors were gathered from a woman aged 50 to 60 with acute or convalescent COVID-19.

The gene calls are TRBV6-5 and TRBJ1-1; the D is unclear. CDR1 is MNHEY and CDR2 is SVGAGI in the germline V gene. The CDR3 runs to 13 residues. Trimming left V 2 bases short and J 5 bases short, with 9 bases between. The CDR3 region is CASSYGRGTEAFF. In DNA form, the CDR3 reads TGTGCCAGCAGTTACGGGCGTGGGACTGAAGCTTTCTTT.

This clone was detected a few times. V gene TRBV19 combines with J gene TRBJ1-1; perhaps TRBD1 as D (5 bases). Germline loops: CDR1 LNHDA, CDR2 SQIVND (reference sequence). V shed 3 bases and J shed 5 bases, with 13 bases lying between them. This CDR3 contains 14 residues. The CDR3 region is CASSMWTLGTEAFF. CDR3 coding DNA: TGTGCCAGTAGTATGTGGACACTGGGGACTGAAGCTTTCTTT. Together with reference TRBV19 and TRBJ1-1, the CDR3 gives the full variable domain: DGGITQSPKYLFRKEGQNVTLSCEQNLNHDAMYWYRQDPGQGLRLIYYSQIVNDFQKGDIAEGYSVSREKKESFPLTVTSAQKNPTAFYLCASSMWTLGTEAFFGQGTRLTVV.

The chain uses TRBV5-1 and TRBJ1-4; D not resolved. CDR1 is SGHRS and CDR2 is YFSETQ in the germline V gene. The V end was cut by 1 base, the J end by 0 bases, with 7 bases between. The CDR3 has 15 amino acids. In nucleotides, the CDR3 is TGCGCCAGCAGCTTGTCCCCCACAACTAATGAAAAACTGTTTTTT. This translates into CASSLSPTTNEKLFF.

This rearrangement joins TRBV19 to TRBJ1-1; D call uncertain. The CDR3 is made up of 13 amino acids. V was clipped by 6 bases and J by 5 bases, with 13 bases between them. Germline-derived CDR1 and CDR2 are LNHDA and SQIVND (reference sequence). CDR3 in amino acids: CASSSSVRTEAFF. The DNA of the CDR3 is TGTGCCAGTAGCTCGTCGGTCCGGACTGAAGCTTTCTTT. Full variable domain (rest looked up from reference TRBV19 and TRBJ1-1): DGGITQSPKYLFRKEGQNVTLSCEQNLNHDAMYWYRQDPGQGLRLIYYSQIVNDFQKGDIAEGYSVSREKKESFPLTVTSAQKNPTAFYLCASSSSVRTEAFFGQGTRLTVV.

The genes are TRBV7-3 and TRBJ2-5; 9 nucleotides align to TRBD2. V was clipped by 5 bases and J by 5 bases; unmatched bases: 12. The CDR3 contains 16 residues. Germline-derived CDR1 and CDR2 are SGHTA and FQGTGA. Written as DNA, the CDR3 is TGTGCCAGCAGCCCGGATCTGGGTAGCGGGAGTGAGACCCAGTACTTC. Translated, it gives CASSPDLGSGSETQYF.

V usage is TRBV4-2 and J usage is TRBJ1-1, with D perhaps TRBD1 (5 bases). The germline V gene encodes CDR1 LGHNA and CDR2 YNFKEQ. V shed 1 base and J shed 6 bases, with 15 bases lying between them. CDR3 size: 15 residues. This chain's CDR3 is CASSQVSQGWAEAFF. The CDR3 DNA is TGTGCCAGCAGCCAAGTGTCTCAGGGATGGGCTGAAGCTTTCTTT.

The chain uses TRBV6-2 or TRBV6-3 and TRBJ1-1; D perhaps matches TRBD1 (6 bases). V lost 6 bases to trimming and J lost 5 bases, with 19 bases between them. Germline-derived CDR1 and CDR2 are MNHEY and SVGEGT. This CDR3 comprises 15 residues. CDR3 DNA sequence: TGTGCCAGCAGCAACGGGGGGGCTTCGAATACTGAAGCTTTCTTT. Its translation: CASSNGGASNTEAFF.

This clone appeared many times. The chain's CDR3 is CATEEGGAGTGELFF. CDR3 nucleotides: TGTGCCACGGAAGAAGGGGGCGCGGGAACCGGGGAGCTGTTTTTT. V usage is TRBV6-5 and J usage is TRBJ2-2; the D gene is possibly TRBD1 (7 bases). Germline V gene data show CDR1 as MNHEY and CDR2 as SVGAGI. CDR3 length: 15 amino acids. V was trimmed by 10 bases and J by 5 bases, leaving 20 bases between them.

This clone has just one count. The chain links TRBV11-1 to TRBJ1-6, with TRBD1 matching 8 bases. V shed 3 bases, J shed 10 bases, and the junction held 5 bases outside the gene matches. The germline gives CDR1 SGHAT, CDR2 FQDESV (reference sequence). There are 14 residues in the CDR3. In DNA form, the CDR3 reads TGTGCCAGCAGCTTTGGACAGGGTATGTCACCCCTCCACTTT. Its translation is CASSFGQGMSPLHF.

The rearrangement joins TRBV7-3 to TRBJ2-1; TRBD2 agrees at 11 bases. The V gene end was trimmed by 5 bases and the J gene end by 9 bases; junction bases not matched to a gene: 9. The CDR3 is 15 amino acids. In germline, CDR1 is SGHTA, CDR2 FQGTGA. The DNA for the CDR3 is TGTGCCAGCAGCCCGTTACTAGCGGGAGTGAGTGAGCAGTTCTTC. Translated, it gives CASSPLLAGVSEQFF.

This chain connects TRBV2 to TRBJ1-1; D not certain. Germline assignment: CDR1 SNHLY and CDR2 FYNNEI. The CDR3 is made up of 14 amino acids. Trimming shortened V by 1 base and J by 5 bases, and 11 bases separated the two germline ends. The CDR3 coding sequence is TGTGCCAGCAGTGAAGGAATAGGGAGGACTGAAGCTTTCTTT. This translates into CASSEGIGRTEAFF.

The gene calls are TRBV28 and TRBJ1-6, with 8 positions matching TRBD1. The length of the CDR3 is 14 residues. V lost 5 bases to trimming and J lost 9 bases; unmatched junction nucleotides: 6. Germline V gene sequence: CDR1 MDHEN, CDR2 SYDVKM. For the CDR3, the DNA is TGTGCCAGCAGTCGAGGACAGGGAGGTTCACCCCTCCACTTT. It codes for CASSRGQGGSPLHF.

The chain uses TRBV5-4 and TRBJ2-7; D remains unclear. Trimming stripped 0 bases from V and 2 bases from J, with 9 bases between. In germline, CDR1 is SGHNT, CDR2 YYREEE (reference sequence). The CDR3 has 14 amino acids. For the CDR3, the DNA is TGTGCCAGCAGCTTGGGTGTAGAGCCCTACGAGCAGTACTTC. Translating it yields CASSLGVEPYEQYF.

The chain employs TRBV24-1 and TRBJ1-2; no reliable D call. V was trimmed by 3 bases and J by 4 bases, leaving 11 bases between them. The CDR3 extends over 14 amino acids. CDR1 and CDR2 from the germline V gene are KGHDR and SFDVKD. The CDR3 nucleotides are TGTGCCACCAGTGATGATGACATTCTCTATGGCTACACCTTC. It translates to CATSDDDILYGYTF.

The genes are TRBV13 and TRBJ1-1; the D gene is possibly TRBD1 (5 bases). CDR1 and CDR2 (germline): PRHDT, FYEKMQ (reference sequence). CDR3 length: 15 amino acids. The V and J ends lost 2 bases and 5 bases respectively, with 15 bases between them. CDR3: CASSLIGGSGTEAFF. In DNA form, the CDR3 reads TGTGCCAGCAGCTTAATCGGGGGATCGGGGACTGAAGCTTTCTTT. Full variable domain (missing parts from reference TRBV13 and TRBJ1-1): AAGVIQSPRHLIKEKRETATLKCYPIPRHDTVYWYQQGPGQDPQFLISFYEKMQSDKGSIPDRFSAQQFSDYHSELNMSSLELGDSALYFCASSLIGGSGTEAFFGQGTRLTVV.

The chain couples TRBV7-2 to TRBJ2-3; TRBD2 agrees at 8 bases. Germline CDR1 reads SGHTA; CDR2 reads FQGNSA. This CDR3 contains 15 residues. After removal of 0 bases from V and 4 bases from J, the junction contained 3 bases not matched to a gene. This chain's CDR3 is CASSLAGGRSDTQYF. CDR3 nucleotide sequence: TGTGCCAGCAGCTTAGCGGGCGGGAGGTCAGATACGCAGTATTTT.

V usage is TRBV7-3 and J usage is TRBJ2-7; tentative D call: TRBD1 (5 bases). Germline-derived CDR1 and CDR2 are SGHTA and FQGTGA. This CDR3 comprises 13 residues. Trimming pared 5 bases from V and 7 bases from J, leaving 15 bases between. The CDR3 sequence: CASSRTPGQEQYF. CDR3 coding DNA: TGTGCCAGCAGCCGAACACCAGGACAAGAGCAGTACTTC. The full variable domain, its missing parts supplied by reference TRBV7-3 and TRBJ2-7, is GAGVSQTPSNKVTEKGKYVELRCDPISGHTALYWYRQSLGQGPEFLIYFQGTGAADDSGLPNDRFFAVRPEGSVSTLKIQRTERGDSAVYLCASSRTPGQEQYFGPGTRLTVT.

This chain uses TRBV5-1 with TRBJ1-1, with TRBD1 matching over 9 bases. This CDR3 contains 15 residues. The germline V gene has CDR1 SGHRS and CDR2 YFSETQ. The V gene end was trimmed by 5 bases and the J gene end by 5 bases; junction bases not matched to a gene: 10. The DNA for the CDR3 is TGCGCCAGCAGACCGTATACAGGGGGCGCGACTGAAGCTTTCTTT. It yields the protein CASRPYTGGATEAFF.